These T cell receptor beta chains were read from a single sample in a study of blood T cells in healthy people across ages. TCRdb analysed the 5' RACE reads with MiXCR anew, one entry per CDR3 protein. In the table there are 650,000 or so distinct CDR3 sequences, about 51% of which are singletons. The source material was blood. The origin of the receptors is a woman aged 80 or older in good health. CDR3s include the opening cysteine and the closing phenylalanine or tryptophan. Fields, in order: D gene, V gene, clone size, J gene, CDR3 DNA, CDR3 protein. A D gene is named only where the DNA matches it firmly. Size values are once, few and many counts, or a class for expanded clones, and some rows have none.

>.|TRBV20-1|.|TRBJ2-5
TGCAGTACATGGACCCGGGAGACCCGGTACTTC
CSTWTRETRYF
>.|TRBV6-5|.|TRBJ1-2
TGTGCCAGCAGTGAGACAGGTGTCTATGACTACACCTTC
CASSETGVYDYTF
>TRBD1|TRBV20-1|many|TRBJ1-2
TGCAGTGCTAGAGATCGGACAGGGGGGTACTATGGCTACACCTTC
CSARDRTGGYYGYTF
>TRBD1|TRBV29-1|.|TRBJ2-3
TGCAGCGTTGGTGATTGGACAGGGGGTTTTTATGGCACAGATGCGCAGTATTTT
CSVGDWTGGFYGTDAQYF
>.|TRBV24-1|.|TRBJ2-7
TGTGCCACCAGTGAGCAAAACCCTCGTTATGAGCAGTACTTC
CATSEQNPRYEQYF
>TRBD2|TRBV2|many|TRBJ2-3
TGTGCCAGCAATCTTCTAGCGGGGGGTACAGATACGCAGTATTTT
CASNLLAGGTDTQYF
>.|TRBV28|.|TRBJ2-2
TGTGCCAGCAGTTTTACCAGTGCCTCCGGGGAGCTGTTTTTT
CASSFTSASGELFF
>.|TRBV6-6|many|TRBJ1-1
TGTGCCAGCTGCAAACGGACAGTCCTTATGAACACTGAAGCTTTCTTT
CASCKRTVLMNTEAFF
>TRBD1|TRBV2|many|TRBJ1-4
TGTGCCAGCAGTATGACAGGGAAGGGAGGCGAAAAACTGTTTTTT
CASSMTGKGGEKLFF
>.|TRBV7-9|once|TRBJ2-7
TGTGCCAGCAGCTTAGCAGTAAGCGAGCAGTACTTC
CASSLAVSEQYF
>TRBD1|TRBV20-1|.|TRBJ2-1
TGCAGTGCTATACCTCAGACAGGGGCCTTATTGAATGAGCAGTTCTTC
CSAIPQTGALLNEQFF
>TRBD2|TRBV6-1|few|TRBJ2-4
TGTGCCAGCAGTGAAGCTGGGACTAGCGGGAGTAAGGCCAAAAACATTCAGTACTTC
CASSEAGTSGSKAKNIQYF
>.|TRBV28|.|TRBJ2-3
TGTGCCAGCAGGCCCAGACTTAGACAGTCTCGCACAGATACGCAGTATTTT
CASRPRLRQSRTDTQYF
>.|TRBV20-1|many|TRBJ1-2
TGCAGTGCTAGAGATCCTCCTACAGGGCCCTATGGCTACACCTTC
CSARDPPTGPYGYTF
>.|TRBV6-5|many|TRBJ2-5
TGTGCCAGCAGTTACTCGAGCCTAGGGGCCGAGACCCAGTACTTC
CASSYSSLGAETQYF
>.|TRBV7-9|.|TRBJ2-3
TGTGCCAGCACGCCCCCCCGGGCAGGGACAAGCACAGATACGCAGTATTTT
CASTPPRAGTSTDTQYF
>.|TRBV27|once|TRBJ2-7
TGTGCCAGCAGTTTATTGGCACAGATGGGTTCCTACGAGCAGTACTTC
CASSLLAQMGSYEQYF
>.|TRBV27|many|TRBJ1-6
TGTGCCAGCAGTGTGGGGCAGCCGTATTCACCCCTCCACTTT
CASSVGQPYSPLHF
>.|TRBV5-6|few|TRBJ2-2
TGTGCCAGCAGCCAGCGACGGACCGCGAACACCGGGGAGCTGTTTTTT
CASSQRRTANTGELFF
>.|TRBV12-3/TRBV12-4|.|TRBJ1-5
TGTGCCAGCAGTCCCGACCGGGACACCAATCAGCCCCAGCATTTT
CASSPDRDTNQPQHF
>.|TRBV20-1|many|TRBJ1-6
TGCAGTGCCGACCGACAAGACTCCTATAATTCACCCCTCCACTTT
CSADRQDSYNSPLHF
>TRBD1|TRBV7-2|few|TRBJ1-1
TGTGCCAGCAGCTTAGGGGGCAGGGGGCCCACTGAAGCTTTCTTT
CASSLGGRGPTEAFF
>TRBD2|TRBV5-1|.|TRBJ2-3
TGCGCCAGCTATAGCGGGGTGGACGTCGATACGCAGTATTTT
CASYSGVDVDTQYF
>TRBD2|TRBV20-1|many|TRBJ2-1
TGCAGTGCTAGAGATCGAGCGGGAGTATACAATGAGCAGTTCTTC
CSARDRAGVYNEQFF
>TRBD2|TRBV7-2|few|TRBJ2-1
TGTGCCAGCAGACTAGCGGGAAGGGGGGAGCAGTTCTTC
CASRLAGRGEQFF
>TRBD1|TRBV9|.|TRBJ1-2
TGTGCCAGCAGCGCGGGGGGACAGCTGAACTATGGCTACACCTTC
CASSAGGQLNYGYTF
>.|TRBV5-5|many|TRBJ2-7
TGTGCCAGCAGCTTCAGGGACCCCCTCTCCTACGAGCAGTACTTC
CASSFRDPLSYEQYF
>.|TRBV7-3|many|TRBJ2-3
TGTGCCAGCAGTCGCCTGGGGGGACCAGATACGCAGTATTTT
CASSRLGGPDTQYF
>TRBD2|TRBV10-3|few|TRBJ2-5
TGTGCCATCAGGGGTAGAACTAGCGGGAGAACCAATGAGCAGTACTTC
CAIRGRTSGRTNEQYF
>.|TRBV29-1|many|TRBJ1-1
TGCAGCGTTGAGGGGAACACTGAAGCTTTCTTT
CSVEGNTEAFF
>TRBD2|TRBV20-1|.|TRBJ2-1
TGCAGTGCGCTAGAGATAGTTAGCGGGAGCAATGAGCAGTTCTTC
CSALEIVSGSNEQFF
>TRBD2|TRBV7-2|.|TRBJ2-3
TGTGCCAGCAGCTTTACCGGGGGGGGCACAGATACGCAGTATTTT
CASSFTGGGTDTQYF
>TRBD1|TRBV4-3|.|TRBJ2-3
TGCGCCAGCAGACAAACAGGGGGGAGGGATACGCAGTATTTT
CASRQTGGRDTQYF
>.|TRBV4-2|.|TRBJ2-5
TGTGCCAGCAGCCAAGGGTCGATCGACCAAGAGACCCAGTACTTC
CASSQGSIDQETQYF
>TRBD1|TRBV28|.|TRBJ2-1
TGTGCCCATCGACAGGGGGCGTCCTACAATGAGCAGTTCTTC
CAHRQGASYNEQFF
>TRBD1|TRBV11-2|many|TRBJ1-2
TGTGCCAGCAGCTTAGCGGGACAGGGGAACTATGGCTACACCTTC
CASSLAGQGNYGYTF
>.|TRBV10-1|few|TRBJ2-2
TGCGCCAGCAGTGGGGACTCCTACACCGGGGAGCTGTTTTTT
CASSGDSYTGELFF